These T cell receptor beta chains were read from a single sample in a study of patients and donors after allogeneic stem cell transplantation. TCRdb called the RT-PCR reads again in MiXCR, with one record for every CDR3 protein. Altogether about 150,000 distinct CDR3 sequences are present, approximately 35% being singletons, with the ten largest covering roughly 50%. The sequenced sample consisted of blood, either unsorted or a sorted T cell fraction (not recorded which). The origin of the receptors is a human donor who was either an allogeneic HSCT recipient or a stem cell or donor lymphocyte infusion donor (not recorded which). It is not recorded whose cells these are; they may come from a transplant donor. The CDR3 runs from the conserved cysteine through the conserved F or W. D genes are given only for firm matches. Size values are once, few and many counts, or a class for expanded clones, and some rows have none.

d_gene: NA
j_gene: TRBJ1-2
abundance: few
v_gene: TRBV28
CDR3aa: CASTVAGLRGYTF
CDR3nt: TGTGCCAGCACCGTGGCAGGGTTAAGGGGCTACACCTTC

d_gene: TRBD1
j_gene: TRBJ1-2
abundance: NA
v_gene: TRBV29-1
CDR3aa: CSVRDRDSTYTF
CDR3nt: TGCAGCGTCCGGGACAGGGATTCGACCTACACCTTC

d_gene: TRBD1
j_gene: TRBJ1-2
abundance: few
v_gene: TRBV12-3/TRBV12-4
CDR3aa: CASSLLGQDYGYTF
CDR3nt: TGTGCCAGCAGTTTGTTAGGACAGGACTATGGCTACACCTTC

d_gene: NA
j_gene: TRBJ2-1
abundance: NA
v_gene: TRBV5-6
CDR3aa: CASSLRLSPGSYNEQFF
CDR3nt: TGTGCCAGCAGCTTGAGGCTGTCCCCCGGGTCCTACAATGAGCAGTTCTTC

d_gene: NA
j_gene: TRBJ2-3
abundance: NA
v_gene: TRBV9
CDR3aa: CASSVIWADTQYF
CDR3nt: TGTGCCAGCAGCGTAATCTGGGCAGATACGCAGTATTTT

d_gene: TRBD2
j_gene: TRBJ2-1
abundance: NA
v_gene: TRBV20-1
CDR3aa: CSARAGLAGGAYNEQFF
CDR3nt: TGCAGTGCTAGAGCGGGACTAGCGGGGGGGGCCTACAATGAGCAGTTCTTC

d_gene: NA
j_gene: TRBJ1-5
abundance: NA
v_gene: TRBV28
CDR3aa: CASGVEPQHF
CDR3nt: TGTGCCAGCGGGGTGGAGCCCCAGCATTTT

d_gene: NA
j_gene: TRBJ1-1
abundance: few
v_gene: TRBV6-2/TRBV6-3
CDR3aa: CASRRGIAEAFF
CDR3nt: TGTGCCAGCAGAAGAGGGATAGCGGAAGCTTTCTTT

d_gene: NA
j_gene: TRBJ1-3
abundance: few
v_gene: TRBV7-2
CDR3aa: CASSLPSDRWNLYF
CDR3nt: TGTGCCAGCAGCTTACCCAGCGACAGGTGGAATTTGTATTTT

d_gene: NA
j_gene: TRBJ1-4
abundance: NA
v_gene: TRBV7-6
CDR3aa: CASSLAGADEKLFF
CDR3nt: TGTGCCAGCAGCTTAGCCGGGGCGGATGAAAAACTGTTTTTT

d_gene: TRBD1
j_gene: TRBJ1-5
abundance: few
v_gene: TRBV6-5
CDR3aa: CASSHTGDENQPQHF
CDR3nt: TGTGCCAGCAGTCACACAGGGGACGAGAATCAGCCCCAGCATTTT

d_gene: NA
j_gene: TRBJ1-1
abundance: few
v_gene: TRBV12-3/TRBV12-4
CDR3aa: CASSNVLPEAFF
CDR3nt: TGTGCCAGCAGTAACGTTTTGCCGGAAGCTTTCTTT

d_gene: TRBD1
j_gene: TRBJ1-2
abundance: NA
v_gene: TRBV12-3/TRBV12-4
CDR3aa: CASSRTGYNYGYTF
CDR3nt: TGTGCCAGCAGTCGGACAGGGTACAACTATGGCTACACCTTC

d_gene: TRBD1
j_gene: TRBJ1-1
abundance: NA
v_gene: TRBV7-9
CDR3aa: CASSLRNFDRGNTEAFF
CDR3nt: TGTGCCAGCAGCTTAAGAAATTTTGACAGGGGGAACACTGAAGCTTTCTTT

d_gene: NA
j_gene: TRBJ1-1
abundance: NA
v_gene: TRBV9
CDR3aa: CASSLLGRDATEAFF
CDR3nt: TGTGCCAGCAGCCTTCTAGGCAGGGACGCGACTGAAGCTTTCTTT

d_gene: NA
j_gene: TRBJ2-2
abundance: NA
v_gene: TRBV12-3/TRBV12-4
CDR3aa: CASSLLLGTGELFF
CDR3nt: TGTGCCAGCAGTTTACTCTTGGGCACCGGGGAGCTGTTTTTT

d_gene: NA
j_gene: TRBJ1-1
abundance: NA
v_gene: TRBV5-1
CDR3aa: CASSLVGGKNTEAFF
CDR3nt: TGCGCCAGCAGCCTGGTAGGGGGAAAGAACACTGAAGCTTTCTTT

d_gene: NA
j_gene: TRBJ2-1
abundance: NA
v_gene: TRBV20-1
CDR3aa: CSARDQSPILYNEQFF
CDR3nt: TGCAGTGCTAGAGATCAGAGTCCCATTCTCTACAATGAGCAGTTCTTC

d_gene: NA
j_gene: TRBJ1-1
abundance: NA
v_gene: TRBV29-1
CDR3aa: CSVGGKNTEAFF
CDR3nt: TGCAGCGTAGGGGGGAAGAACACTGAAGCTTTCTTT

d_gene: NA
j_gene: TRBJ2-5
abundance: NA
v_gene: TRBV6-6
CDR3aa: CATGVEETQYF
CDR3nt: TGTGCTACCGGGGTGGAAGAGACCCAGTACTTC

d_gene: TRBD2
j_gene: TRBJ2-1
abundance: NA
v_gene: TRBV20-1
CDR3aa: CSARGGGGSYNEQFF
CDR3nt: TGCAGTGCTAGAGGAGGCGGGGGAAGCTACAATGAGCAGTTCTTC

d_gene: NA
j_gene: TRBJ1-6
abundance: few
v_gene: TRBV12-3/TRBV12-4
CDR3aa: CASSFGGPLAPLHF
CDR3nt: TGTGCCAGCAGTTTCGGGGGGCCCTTGGCTCCCCTCCACTTT

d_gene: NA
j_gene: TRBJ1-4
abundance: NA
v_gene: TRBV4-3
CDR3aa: CASSQGIATNEKLFF
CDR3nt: TGCGCCAGCAGCCAAGGTATTGCAACTAATGAAAAACTGTTTTTT

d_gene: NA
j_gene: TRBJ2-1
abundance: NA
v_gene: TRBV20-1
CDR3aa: CSASRVGNEQFF
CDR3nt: TGCAGTGCTAGCCGGGTAGGCAATGAGCAGTTCTTC

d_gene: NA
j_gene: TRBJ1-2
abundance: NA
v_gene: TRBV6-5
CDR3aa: CASSESNYGYTF
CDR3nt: TGTGCCAGCAGTGAATCTAACTATGGCTACACCTTC

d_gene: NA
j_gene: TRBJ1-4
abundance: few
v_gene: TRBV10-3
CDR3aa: CAISDSRQVATNEKLFF
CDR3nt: TGTGCCATCAGTGACTCCCGACAGGTTGCAACTAATGAAAAACTGTTTTTT

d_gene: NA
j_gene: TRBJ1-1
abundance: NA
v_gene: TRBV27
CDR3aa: CASSHWNTEAFF
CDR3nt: TGTGCCAGCAGTCATTGGAACACTGAAGCTTTCTTT

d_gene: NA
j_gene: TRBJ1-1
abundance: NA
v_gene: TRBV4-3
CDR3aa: CASSQDLGGMNTEAFF
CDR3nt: TGCGCCAGCAGCCAAGATCTCGGGGGAATGAACACTGAAGCTTTCTTT

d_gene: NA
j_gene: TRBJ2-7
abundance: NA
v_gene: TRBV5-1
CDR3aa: CASSLAGHPGEQYF
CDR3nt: TGCGCCAGCAGCTTGGCCGGTCACCCCGGGGAGCAGTACTTC

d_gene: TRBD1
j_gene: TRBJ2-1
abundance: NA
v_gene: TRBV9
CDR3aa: CASSPLRTGGSYNEQFF
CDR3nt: TGTGCCAGCAGCCCCTTGCGGACAGGTGGGTCCTACAATGAGCAGTTCTTC

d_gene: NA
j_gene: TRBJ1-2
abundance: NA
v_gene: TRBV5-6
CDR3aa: CASSSRRGDRDDYGYTF
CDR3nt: TGTGCCAGCAGCTCGAGGAGGGGAGACAGAGATGATTATGGCTACACCTTC

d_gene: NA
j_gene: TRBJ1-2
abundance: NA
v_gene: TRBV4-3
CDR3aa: CASSQDPPPGAVYGYTF
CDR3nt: TGCGCCAGCAGCCAAGACCCCCCCCCGGGGGCTGTCTATGGCTACACCTTC

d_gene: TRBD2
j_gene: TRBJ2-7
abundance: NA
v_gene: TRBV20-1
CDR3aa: CSARAQRDYEYEQYF
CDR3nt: TGCAGTGCTAGAGCACAACGGGACTACGAATACGAGCAGTACTTC

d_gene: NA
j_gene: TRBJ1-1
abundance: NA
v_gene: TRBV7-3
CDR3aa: CASSPDGRRNTEAFF
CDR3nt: TGTGCCAGCAGCCCCGACGGGCGGAGGAACACTGAAGCTTTCTTT

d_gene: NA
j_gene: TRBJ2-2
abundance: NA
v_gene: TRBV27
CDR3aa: CASSLVRHGELFF
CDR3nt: TGTGCCAGCAGCCTTGTCAGGCACGGGGAGCTGTTTTTT

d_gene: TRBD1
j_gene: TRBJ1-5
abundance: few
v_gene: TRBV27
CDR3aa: CASSLGTGDRGNQPQHF
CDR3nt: TGTGCCAGCAGTTTAGGGACAGGGGATAGAGGCAATCAGCCCCAGCATTTT

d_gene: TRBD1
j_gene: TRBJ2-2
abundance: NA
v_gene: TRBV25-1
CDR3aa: CASSAQGATGELFF
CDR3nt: TGTGCCAGCAGTGCCCAGGGGGCGACCGGGGAGCTGTTTTTT

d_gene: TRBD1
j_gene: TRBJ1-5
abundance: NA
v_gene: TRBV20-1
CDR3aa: CSANRGRQPQHF
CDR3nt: TGCAGTGCAAACAGGGGGCGACAGCCCCAGCATTTT

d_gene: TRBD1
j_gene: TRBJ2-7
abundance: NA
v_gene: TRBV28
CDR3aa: CASSSPLGTAYEQYF
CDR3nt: TGTGCCAGCAGTTCTCCGCTCGGGACAGCCTACGAGCAGTACTTC

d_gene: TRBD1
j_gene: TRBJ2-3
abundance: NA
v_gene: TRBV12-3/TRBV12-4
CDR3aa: CASSRTGFTDTQYF
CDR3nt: TGTGCCAGCAGTAGGACAGGGTTCACAGATACGCAGTATTTT

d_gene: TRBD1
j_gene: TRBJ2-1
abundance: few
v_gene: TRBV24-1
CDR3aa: CATSEGTGITNF
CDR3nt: TGTGCCACCAGTGAGGGGACAGGGATAACCAACTTC

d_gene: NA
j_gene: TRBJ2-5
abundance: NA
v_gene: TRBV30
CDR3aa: CAWSVQQETQYF
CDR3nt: TGTGCCTGGAGTGTACAGCAAGAGACCCAGTACTTC

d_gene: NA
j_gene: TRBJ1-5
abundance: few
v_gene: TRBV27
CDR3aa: CASSLQGQGNQPQHF
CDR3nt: TGTGCCAGCAGTTTACAGGGGCAGGGGAATCAGCCCCAGCATTTT

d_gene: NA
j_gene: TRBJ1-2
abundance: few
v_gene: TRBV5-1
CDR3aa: CASSLDGPSNYGYTF
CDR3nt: TGCGCCAGCAGCTTAGACGGACCTTCTAACTATGGCTACACCTTC

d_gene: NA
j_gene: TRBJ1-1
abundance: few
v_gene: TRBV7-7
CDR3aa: CASSPMDRADTEAFF
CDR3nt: TGTGCTAGCAGCCCCATGGACAGAGCCGACACTGAAGCTTTCTTT

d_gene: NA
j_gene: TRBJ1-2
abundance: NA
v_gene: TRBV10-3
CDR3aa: CAISEGQSFNYGYTF
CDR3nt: TGTGCCATCAGTGAGGGACAGTCGTTTAACTATGGCTACACCTTC

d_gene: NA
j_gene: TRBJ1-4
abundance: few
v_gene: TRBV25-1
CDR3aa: CASRGVGGPEKLFF
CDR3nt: TGTGCCAGCAGGGGCGTCGGGGGCCCTGAAAAACTGTTTTTT

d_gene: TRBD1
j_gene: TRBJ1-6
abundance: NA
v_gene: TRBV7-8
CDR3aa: CASSRGGSPDNSPLHF
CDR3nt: TGTGCCAGCAGCCGAGGGGGCAGCCCAGATAATTCACCCCTCCACTTT

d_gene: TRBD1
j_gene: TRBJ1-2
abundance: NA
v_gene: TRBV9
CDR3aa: CASSANSGTDISNYGYTF
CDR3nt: TGTGCCAGCAGTGCGAACTCCGGGACAGATATTTCTAACTATGGCTACACCTTC

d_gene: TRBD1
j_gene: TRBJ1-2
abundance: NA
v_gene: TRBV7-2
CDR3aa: CASSSGQGASPYGYTF
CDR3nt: TGTGCCAGCAGCTCGGGACAGGGGGCGAGCCCCTATGGCTACACCTTC

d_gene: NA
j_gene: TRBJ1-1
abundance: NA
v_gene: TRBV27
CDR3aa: CASSTGHLNTEAFF
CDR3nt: TGTGCCAGCAGTACCGGACATTTGAACACTGAAGCTTTCTTT

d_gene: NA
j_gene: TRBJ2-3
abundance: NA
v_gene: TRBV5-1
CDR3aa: CASTGITDTQYF
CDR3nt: TGCGCCAGCACCGGAATCACAGATACGCAGTATTTT

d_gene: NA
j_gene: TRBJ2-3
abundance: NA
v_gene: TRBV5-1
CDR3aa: CASSNRQSTDTQYF
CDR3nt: TGCGCCAGCAGCAACCGACAGAGCACAGATACGCAGTATTTT

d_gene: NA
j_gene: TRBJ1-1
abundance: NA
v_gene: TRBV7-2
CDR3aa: CASSLVAMNTEAFF
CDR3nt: TGTGCCAGCAGCTTAGTGGCGATGAACACTGAAGCTTTCTTT

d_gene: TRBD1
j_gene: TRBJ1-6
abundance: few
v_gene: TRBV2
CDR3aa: CAGQGQNNSPLHF
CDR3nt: TGTGCCGGACAGGGACAGAATAATTCACCCCTCCACTTT